What follows are 5 T cell receptor beta chains derived from one specimen sequenced in a study of tumor-infiltrating lymphocytes in primary liver carcinoma. cDNA specific to TCR beta was made from about 0.45 ug of total RNA, with a constant-region primer employed for priming. Three nested multiplex PCR rounds, a slightly modified ARM-PCR method, built the TCR beta libraries. TRBV1-TRBV30 forward primers paired with a C-beta reverse primer were used in the first two PCR rounds, which ran roughly 9 cycles each. TCRdb re-derived calls from the multiplex PCR reads in MiXCR, one entry per CDR3 protein. The sample lists about 350,000 distinct CDR3 sequences, about 65% occurring once. Germline DNA was extracted alongside blood RNA, which was obtained from unsorted whole blood. Source material: peripheral blood. The receptors stem from a man aged 40-55 years with primary liver carcinoma and hepatitis B virus infection.

To note about this clonotype: This sequence may be a read error, since a much larger clone differs from it by one base. J is TRBJ2-7 and V is TRBV6-1; 8 nucleotides align to TRBD2. This CDR3 has 14 residues. The V gene end was trimmed by 9 bases and the J gene end by 5 bases; junction bases not matched to a gene: 12. Looked up from germline, CDR1 is MNHNS and CDR2 is SASEGT. CDR3 in DNA: TGTGCCAGACCGCCAAATAGCGGGAAGAACGAGCAGTACTTC. Translation gives CARPPNSGKNEQYF.

A word on this clonotype: This may stem from a read error, because a much larger clone lies one nucleotide away. The gene calls are TRBV6-6 and TRBJ2-7; the D gene could be TRBD1 or TRBD2 (5 bases each). CDR3 length: 13 amino acids. CDR1 is MNHNY and CDR2 is SVGAGI in the germline V gene (reference sequence). The CDR3 region is CVSSPGPPYEQYF. In nucleotides, the CDR3 is TGTGTCAGCAGTCCGGGACCACCCTACGAGCAGTACTTC.

This clonotype was recorded only once. An end of the junction does not agree with germline; a read error may underlie this. The gene calls are TRBV11-2 and TRBJ2-7; D ambiguous. CDR1 and CDR2 (germline): SGHAT, FQNNGV. The CDR3 runs 11 residues. DNA for the CDR3: TGTACCAGCATCTTTCTCTACGAGCAGTACTTC. Translating gives CTSIFLYEQYF.

CDR3 loop: CASSVGSGWYEQYF. In nucleotides, the CDR3 is TGTGCCAGCAGCGTGGGGAGCGGGTGGTACGAGCAGTACTTC. V gene TRBV5-6 combines with J gene TRBJ2-7; D is possibly TRBD2 (6 bases). Looked up from germline, CDR1 is SGHDT and CDR2 is YYEEEE. V was cut by 4 bases and J by 4 bases, with 15 bases left in between. The CDR3 totals 14 residues.

Concerning this clonotype itself: With a much larger clone just one base away, this may be a read error. The CDR3 does not close with the conserved phenylalanine or tryptophan, likely indicating a read error. J is TRBJ2-5 and V is TRBV6-5, with unresolved D. Germline values: CDR1 MNHEY, CDR2 SVGAGI. This CDR3 region has 13 residues. The V end was cut by 2 bases, the J end by 7 bases, with 11 bases between. This chain's CDR3 is CASSYGRVATQYS. The CDR3 region has the DNA TGTGCCAGCAGTTACGGCCGGGTCGCGACCCAGTACTCC.